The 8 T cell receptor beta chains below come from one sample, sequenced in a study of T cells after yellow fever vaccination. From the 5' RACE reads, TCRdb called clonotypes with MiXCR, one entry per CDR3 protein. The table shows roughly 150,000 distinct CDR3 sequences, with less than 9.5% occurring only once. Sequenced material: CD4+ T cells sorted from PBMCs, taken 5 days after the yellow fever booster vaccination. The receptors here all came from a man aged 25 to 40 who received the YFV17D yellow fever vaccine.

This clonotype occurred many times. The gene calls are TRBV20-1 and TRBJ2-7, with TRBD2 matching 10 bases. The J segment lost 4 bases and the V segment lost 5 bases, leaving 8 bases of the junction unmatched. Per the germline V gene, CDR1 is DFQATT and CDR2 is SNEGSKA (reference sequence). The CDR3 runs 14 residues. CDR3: CSAASGRIRYEQYF. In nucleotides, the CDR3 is TGCAGTGCTGCTAGCGGGAGAATCCGGTACGAGCAGTACTTC.

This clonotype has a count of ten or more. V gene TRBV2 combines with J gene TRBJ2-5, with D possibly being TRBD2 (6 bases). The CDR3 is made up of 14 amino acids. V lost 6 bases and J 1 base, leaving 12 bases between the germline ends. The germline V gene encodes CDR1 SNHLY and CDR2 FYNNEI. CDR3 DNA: TGTGCCAGCAGCCCCGGGGGACCCCAAGAGACCCAGTACTTC. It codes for CASSPGGPQETQYF.

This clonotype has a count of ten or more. CDR3 region: CASSPRSPSSYNEQFF. The CDR3 bases are TGTGCCAGCAGCCCTAGATCCCCCAGCTCCTACAATGAGCAGTTCTTC. The genes are TRBV12-3 or TRBV12-4 and TRBJ2-1, with no clear D. The V end lost 6 bases, the J end lost 0 bases, and 15 bases lay between the germline ends. This CDR3 contains 16 residues.

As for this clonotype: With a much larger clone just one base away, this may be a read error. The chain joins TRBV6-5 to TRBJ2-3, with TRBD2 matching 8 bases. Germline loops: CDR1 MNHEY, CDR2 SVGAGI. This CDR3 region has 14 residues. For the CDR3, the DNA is TGTGCCACCAGTTCCCCCGGGACTAGTTATACGCAGTATTTT. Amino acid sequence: CATSSPGTSYTQYF.

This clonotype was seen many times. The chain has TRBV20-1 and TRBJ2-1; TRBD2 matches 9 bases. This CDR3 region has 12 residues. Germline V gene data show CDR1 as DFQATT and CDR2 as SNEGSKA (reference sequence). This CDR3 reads CSVLAAGGPQFF. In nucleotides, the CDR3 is TGCAGCGTATTGGCGGCGGGAGGGCCGCAGTTCTTC.

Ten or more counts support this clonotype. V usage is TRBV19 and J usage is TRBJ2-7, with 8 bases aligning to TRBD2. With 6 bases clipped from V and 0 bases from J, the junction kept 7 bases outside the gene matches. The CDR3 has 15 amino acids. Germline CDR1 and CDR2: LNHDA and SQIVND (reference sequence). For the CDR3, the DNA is TGTGCCAGTAGGGGTAGCGGGGCAAACTCCTACGAGCAGTACTTC. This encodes CASRGSGANSYEQYF.

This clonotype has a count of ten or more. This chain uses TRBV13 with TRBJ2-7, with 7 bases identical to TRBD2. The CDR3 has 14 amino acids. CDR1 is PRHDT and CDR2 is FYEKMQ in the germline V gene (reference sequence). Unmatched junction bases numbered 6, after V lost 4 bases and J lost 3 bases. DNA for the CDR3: TGTGCCAGCAGCTCCGGACTAGGGAGCTACGAGCAGTACTTC. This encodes CASSSGLGSYEQYF.

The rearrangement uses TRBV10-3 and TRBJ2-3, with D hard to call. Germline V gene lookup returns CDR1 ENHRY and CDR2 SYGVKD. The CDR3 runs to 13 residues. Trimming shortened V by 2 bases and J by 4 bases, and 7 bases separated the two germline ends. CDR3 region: CAISELDSDTQYF. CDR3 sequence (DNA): TGTGCCATCAGTGAGCTGGATTCAGATACGCAGTATTTT.